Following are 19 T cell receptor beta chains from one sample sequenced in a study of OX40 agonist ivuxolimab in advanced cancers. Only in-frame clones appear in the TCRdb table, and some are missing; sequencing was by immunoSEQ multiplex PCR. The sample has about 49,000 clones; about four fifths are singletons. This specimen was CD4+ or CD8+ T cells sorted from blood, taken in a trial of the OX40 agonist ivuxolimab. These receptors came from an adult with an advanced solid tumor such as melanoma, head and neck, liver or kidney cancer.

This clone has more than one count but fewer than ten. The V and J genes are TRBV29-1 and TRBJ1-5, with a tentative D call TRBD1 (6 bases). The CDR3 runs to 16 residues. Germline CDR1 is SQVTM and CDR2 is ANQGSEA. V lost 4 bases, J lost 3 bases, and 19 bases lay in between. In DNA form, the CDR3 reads TGCAGCGTTGGGAGCGGGGGGCTAGGGGCCAATCAGCCCCAGCATTTT. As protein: CSVGSGGLGANQPQHF.

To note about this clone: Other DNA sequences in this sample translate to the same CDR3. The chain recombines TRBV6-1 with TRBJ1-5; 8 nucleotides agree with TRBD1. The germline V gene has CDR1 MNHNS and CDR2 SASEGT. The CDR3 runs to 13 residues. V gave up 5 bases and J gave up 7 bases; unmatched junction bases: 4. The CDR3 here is CASSLDRDQPQHF. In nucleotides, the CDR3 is TGTGCCAGCAGTTTGGACAGGGACCAGCCCCAGCATTTT.

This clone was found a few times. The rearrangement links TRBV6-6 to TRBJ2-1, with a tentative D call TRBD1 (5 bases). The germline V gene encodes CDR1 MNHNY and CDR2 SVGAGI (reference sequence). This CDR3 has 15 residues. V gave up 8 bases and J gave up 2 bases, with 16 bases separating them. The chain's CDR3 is CASGNRFKTYNEQFF. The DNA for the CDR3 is TGTGCCAGCGGGAACAGGTTCAAGACCTACAATGAGCAGTTCTTC.

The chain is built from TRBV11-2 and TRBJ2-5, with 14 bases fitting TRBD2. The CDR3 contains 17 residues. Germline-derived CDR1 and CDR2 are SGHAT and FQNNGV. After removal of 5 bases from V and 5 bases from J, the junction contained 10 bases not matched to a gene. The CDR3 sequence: CASSPRLAGGPRETQYF. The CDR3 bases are TGTGCCAGCAGCCCGAGACTAGCGGGAGGGCCCCGGGAGACCCAGTACTTC.

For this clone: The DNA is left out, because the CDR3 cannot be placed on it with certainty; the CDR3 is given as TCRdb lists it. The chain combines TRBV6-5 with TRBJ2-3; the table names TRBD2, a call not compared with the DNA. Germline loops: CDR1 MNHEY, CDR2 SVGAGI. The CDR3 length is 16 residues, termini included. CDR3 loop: CASSSSTSGRAGTQYF.

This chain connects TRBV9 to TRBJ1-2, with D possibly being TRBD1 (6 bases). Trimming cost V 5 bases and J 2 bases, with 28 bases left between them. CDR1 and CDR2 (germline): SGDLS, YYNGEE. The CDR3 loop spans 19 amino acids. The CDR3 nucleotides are TGTGCCAGCAGTCTGGATTATACAGGGCTAGTGGCCGGGAACTATGGCTACACCTTC. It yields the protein CASSLDYTGLVAGNYGYTF.

The chain's CDR3 is CSADSLNYGYTF. CDR3 coding DNA: TGCAGCGCAGACAGTCTTAACTATGGCTACACCTTC. The V call is TRBV29-1, the J call TRBJ1-2, with a weak D call TRBD1 (5 bases). This CDR3 spans 12 amino acids. V lost 7 bases to trimming and J lost 1 base, with 10 bases between them. CDR1 and CDR2 (germline): SQVTM, ANQGSEA.

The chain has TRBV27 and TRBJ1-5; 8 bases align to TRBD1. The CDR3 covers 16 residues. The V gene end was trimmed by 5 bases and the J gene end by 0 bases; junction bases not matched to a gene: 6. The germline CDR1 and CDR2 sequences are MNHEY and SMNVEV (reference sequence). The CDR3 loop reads CASSPLGTGSNQPQHF. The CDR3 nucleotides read TGTGCCAGCAGTCCGCTGGGGACAGGTAGCAATCAGCCCCAGCATTTT.

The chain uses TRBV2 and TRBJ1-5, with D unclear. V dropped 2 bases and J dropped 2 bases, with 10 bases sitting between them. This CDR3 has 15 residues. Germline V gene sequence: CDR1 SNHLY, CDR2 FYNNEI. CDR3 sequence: CASSERQQRNQPQHF. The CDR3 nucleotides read TGTGCCAGCAGTGAAAGGCAACAGCGCAATCAGCCCCAGCATTTT.

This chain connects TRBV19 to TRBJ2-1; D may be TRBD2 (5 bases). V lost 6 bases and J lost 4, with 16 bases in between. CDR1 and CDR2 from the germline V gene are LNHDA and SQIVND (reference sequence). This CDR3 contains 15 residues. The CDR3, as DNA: TGTGCCAGTAGAGAGAGGGCCGGACTTTACAATGAGCAGTTCTTC. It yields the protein CASRERAGLYNEQFF.

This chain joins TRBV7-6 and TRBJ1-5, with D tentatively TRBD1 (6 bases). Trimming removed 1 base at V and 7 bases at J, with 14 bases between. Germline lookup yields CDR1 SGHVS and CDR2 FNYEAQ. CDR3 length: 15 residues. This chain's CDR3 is CASSLVEGVGQPQHF. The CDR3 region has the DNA TGTGCCAGCAGCTTAGTGGAGGGGGTCGGCCAGCCCCAGCATTTT.

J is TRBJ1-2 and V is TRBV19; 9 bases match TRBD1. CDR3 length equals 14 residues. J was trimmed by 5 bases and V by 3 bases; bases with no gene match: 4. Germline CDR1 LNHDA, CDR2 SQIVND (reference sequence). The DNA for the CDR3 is TGTGCCAGTAGTATCCTCGGGACAGGGTATGGCTACACCTTC. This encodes CASSILGTGYGYTF.

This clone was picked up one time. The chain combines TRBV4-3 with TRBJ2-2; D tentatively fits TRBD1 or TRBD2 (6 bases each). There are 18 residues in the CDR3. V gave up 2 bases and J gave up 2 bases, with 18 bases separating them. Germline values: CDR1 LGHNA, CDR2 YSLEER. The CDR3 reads CASSQQPVGGGNTGELFF. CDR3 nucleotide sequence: TGCGCCAGCAGCCAACAGCCCGTCGGGGGCGGAAACACCGGGGAGCTGTTTTTT.

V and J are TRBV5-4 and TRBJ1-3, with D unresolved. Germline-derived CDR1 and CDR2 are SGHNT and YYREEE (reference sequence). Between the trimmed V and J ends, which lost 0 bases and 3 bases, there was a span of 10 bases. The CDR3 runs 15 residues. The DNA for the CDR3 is TGTGCCAGCAGCTTGGGGGGTGGATTTGGAAACACCATATATTTT. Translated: CASSLGGGFGNTIYF.

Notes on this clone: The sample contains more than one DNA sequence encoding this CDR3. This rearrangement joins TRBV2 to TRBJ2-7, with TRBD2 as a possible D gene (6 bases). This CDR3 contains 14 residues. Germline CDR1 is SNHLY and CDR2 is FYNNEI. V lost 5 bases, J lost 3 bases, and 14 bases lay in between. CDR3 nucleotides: TGTGCCAGCAGTTCCCGACTGGGGGGCTACGAGCAGTACTTC. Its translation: CASSSRLGGYEQYF. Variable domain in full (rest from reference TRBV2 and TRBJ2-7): EPEVTQTPSHQVTQMGQEVILRCVPISNHLYFYWYRQILGQKVEFLVSFYNNEISEKSEIFDDQFSVERPDGSNFTLKIRSTKLEDSAMYFCASSSRLGGYEQYFGPGTRLTVT.

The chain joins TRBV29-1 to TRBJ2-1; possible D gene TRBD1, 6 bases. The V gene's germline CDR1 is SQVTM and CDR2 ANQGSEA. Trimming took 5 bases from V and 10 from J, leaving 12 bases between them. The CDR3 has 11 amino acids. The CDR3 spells CSVLPTGEQFF. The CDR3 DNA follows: TGCAGCGTTCTACCGACAGGAGAGCAGTTCTTC.

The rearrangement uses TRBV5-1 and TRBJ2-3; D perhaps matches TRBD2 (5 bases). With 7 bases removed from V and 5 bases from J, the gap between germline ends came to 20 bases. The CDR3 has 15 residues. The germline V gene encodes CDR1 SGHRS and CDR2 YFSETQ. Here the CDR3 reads CASREERSSGDTQYF. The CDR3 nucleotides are TGCGCCAGCCGCGAGGAGCGGTCCTCCGGAGATACGCAGTATTTT.

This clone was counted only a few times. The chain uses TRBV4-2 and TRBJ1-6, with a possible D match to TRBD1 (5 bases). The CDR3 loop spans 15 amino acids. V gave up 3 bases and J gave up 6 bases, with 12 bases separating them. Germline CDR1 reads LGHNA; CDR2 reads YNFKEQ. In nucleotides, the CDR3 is TGTGCCAGCAGCCACTTAGACAGACCTAATTCACCCCTCCACTTT. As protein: CASSHLDRPNSPLHF.

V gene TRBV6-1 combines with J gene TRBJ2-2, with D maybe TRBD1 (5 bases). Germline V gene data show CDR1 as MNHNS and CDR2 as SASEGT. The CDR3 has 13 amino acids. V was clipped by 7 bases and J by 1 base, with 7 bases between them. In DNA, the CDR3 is TGTGCCAGCACTCAGGGGAACACCGGGGAGCTGTTTTTT. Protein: CASTQGNTGELFF.